The 21 T cell receptor beta chains below were found in one sample sequenced in a study of vaccination effects on CD4 cells after COVID-19. What these receptors recognize is not known. The protocol was immunoSEQ multiplex PCR, while the TCRdb copy is restricted to in-frame clones and leaves out a portion. The data show fewer than 30,000 clones, with 80% to 90% seen just once and approximately 1.4% held by the top ten. Antigen-specific CD4+ T cells were expanded with viral peptide pools in the ViraFEST assay before sequencing. Cells that had been cultured for about 10 days were the source of isolated CD4+ T cells. Two-dose vaccination with either BNT162b2 or mRNA-1273 was given to the participants. Sample: CD4+ T cells from PBMCs cultured with HCoV-NL63 spike peptides, taken after COVID-19 vaccination. Every receptor here comes from a human donor who received a COVID-19 vaccine. Some clones in this sample may be carry-over from other donors' samples.

The rearrangement joins TRBV10-1 to TRBJ1-3, with D unclear. V dropped 7 bases and J dropped 1 base, with 8 bases sitting between them. Germline V gene data show CDR1 as WNHNN and CDR2 as SYGVQD (reference sequence). This CDR3 region has 13 residues. CDR3 in amino acids: CASTSGSGNTIYF. In DNA form, the CDR3 reads TGCGCCAGCACATCGGGGTCTGGAAACACCATATATTTT.

This sequence joins TRBV5-1 and TRBJ1-1; D unclear. Trimming left V 0 bases short and J 2 bases short, with 14 bases between. This CDR3 is 16 amino acids long. Germline CDR1 reads SGHRS; CDR2 reads YFSETQ. CDR3 region: CASSLDAAGVNTEAFF. The CDR3, as DNA: TGCGCCAGCAGCTTGGATGCAGCTGGAGTCAACACTGAAGCTTTCTTT.

This chain's CDR3 is CASSPNVVAGGSYEQYV. The CDR3 DNA sequence: TGTGCCAGCTCACCAAATGTCGTAGCGGGGGGTTCCTACGAGCAGTACGTC. The J gene is TRBJ2-7, the V gene TRBV18; 10 bases agree with TRBD2. CDR1 is KGHSH, CDR2 LQKENI, per germline. V gave up 2 bases and J gave up 1 base; unmatched junction bases: 8. CDR3 length: 17 residues.

This clone was counted once. The V gene is TRBV9, the J gene TRBJ2-3; TRBD2 aligns across 16 bases. The germline V gene encodes CDR1 SGDLS and CDR2 YYNGEE. Germline trimming cut 0 bases from V and 7 bases from J; bases unmatched to any gene: 14. CDR3 length equals 20 residues. The CDR3 DNA sequence: TGTGCCAGCAGCGTAGGGGACCCCGGGACTAGCGGGGGGGCCCCCAATACGCAGTATTTT. It specifies CASSVGDPGTSGGAPNTQYF.

The chain links TRBV5-6 to TRBJ2-3; D is unclear. Germline V gene sequence: CDR1 SGHDT, CDR2 YYEEEE. CDR3 length equals 13 residues. Trimming shortened V by 5 bases and J by 0 bases, and 7 bases separated the two germline ends. CDR3 protein: CASRGLSTDTQYF. CDR3 DNA: TGTGCCAGCAGAGGGCTAAGCACAGATACGCAGTATTTT.

The CDR3 protein is CASSLVDASYNEQFF. The CDR3 DNA sequence: TGCGCCAGCAGCTTGGTAGACGCGTCCTACAATGAGCAGTTCTTC. The chain uses TRBV5-1 and TRBJ2-1; no definite D call. This CDR3 has 15 residues. From germline, CDR1 is SGHRS and CDR2 YFSETQ. Trimming stripped 0 bases from V and 1 base from J, with 8 bases between.

The rearrangement links TRBV7-9 to TRBJ1-1; D might be TRBD1 (5 bases). Trimming removed 4 bases at V and 4 bases at J, with 22 bases between. The CDR3 runs to 17 residues. Germline V gene data show CDR1 as SEHNR and CDR2 as FQNEAQ (reference sequence). The CDR3 loop reads CASSSTRWGRQTTEAFF. The CDR3 DNA reads as TGTGCCAGCAGCTCGACACGATGGGGACGCCAAACCACTGAAGCTTTCTTT.

In its sample, this clone was seen once. This chain connects TRBV3-1 (or the pseudogene TRBV3-2) to TRBJ1-2; 8 bases agree with TRBD1. V dropped 4 bases and J dropped 6; count of bases not matched to a gene: 4. Germline V CDR1 and CDR2: LGHDT, YNNKEL (reference sequence). The CDR3 consists of 13 residues. CDR3 nucleotide sequence: TGTGCCAGCAGCCTCTGGACAGGGCATGGCTACACCTTC. Translation gives CASSLWTGHGYTF.

The rearrangement joins TRBV7-2 to TRBJ1-3; D is perhaps TRBD1 (6 bases). Germline V gene sequence: CDR1 SGHTA, CDR2 FQGNSA. Between the trimmed V and J ends, which lost 1 base and 0 bases, there was a span of 10 bases. This CDR3 has 16 residues. CDR3 residues: CASSLGTVSSGNTIYF. The CDR3 coding sequence is TGTGCCAGCAGCTTAGGGACAGTGAGCTCTGGAAACACCATATATTTT.

This chain joins TRBV2 and TRBJ2-3, with 12 bases fitting TRBD1. Germline values: CDR1 SNHLY, CDR2 FYNNEI. V was pared by 5 bases and J by 2 bases, with 8 bases of the junction left unmatched. CDR3 size: 17 residues. The CDR3: CASSKQGQGASTDTQYF. DNA of the CDR3: TGTGCCAGCAGTAAACAGGGACAGGGGGCTTCCACAGATACGCAGTATTTT.

The CDR3 sequence: CASSEVRSGELFF. Written as DNA, the CDR3 is TGTGCCAGCAGTGAAGTTAGATCCGGGGAGCTGTTTTTT. This sequence joins TRBV2 and TRBJ2-2; no definite D call. Between the trimmed V and J ends, which lost 1 base and 6 bases, there was a span of 6 bases. The germline V gene has CDR1 SNHLY and CDR2 FYNNEI. This CDR3 is built from 13 residues. Variable domain in full (rest from reference TRBV2 and TRBJ2-2): EPEVTQTPSHQVTQMGQEVILRCVPISNHLYFYWYRQILGQKVEFLVSFYNNEISEKSEIFDDQFSVERPDGSNFTLKIRSTKLEDSAMYFCASSEVRSGELFFGEGSRLTVL.

The chain links TRBV4-1 to TRBJ2-3; 10 bases are shared with TRBD2. CDR1 MGHRA and CDR2 YSYEKL come from the germline V gene. J gave up 5 bases and V 1 base, and 3 bases lay outside the gene matches. The CDR3 totals 15 residues. CDR3 residues: CASSQVSGGRDTQYF. The CDR3 DNA follows: TGCGCCAGCAGCCAAGTTAGCGGGGGGAGAGATACGCAGTATTTT.

This rearrangement joins TRBV28 to TRBJ1-5; D uncertain. The CDR3 has 14 residues. In germline, CDR1 is MDHEN, CDR2 SYDVKM. V was pared by 5 bases and J by 4 bases, with 12 bases between. The CDR3 DNA reads as TGTGCCAGCAGTAGTGAAGCCGGGAATCAGCCCCAGCATTTT. It yields the protein CASSSEAGNQPQHF.

J is TRBJ2-6 and V is TRBV24-1; 8 bases match TRBD1. Germline V gene lookup returns CDR1 KGHDR and CDR2 SFDVKD. V lost 9 bases to trimming and J lost 4 bases; unmatched junction nucleotides: 10. The CDR3 consists of 16 residues. This CDR3 is CATDGQGPRGANVLTF. The CDR3 region has the DNA TGTGCCACCGACGGACAGGGACCTCGGGGGGCCAACGTCCTGACTTTC.

The chain recombines TRBV5-6 with TRBJ1-2; TRBD1 might be the D (6 bases). The V gene lost 0 bases and the J gene lost 4 bases, with 10 bases spanning the gap. CDR3 length: 14 amino acids. Per the germline V gene, CDR1 is SGHDT and CDR2 is YYEEEE. In DNA form, the CDR3 reads TGTGCCAGCAGCTTGGGAGGGGGTGGCTATGGCTACACCTTC. Its translation: CASSLGGGGYGYTF.

The chain is built from TRBV24-1 and TRBJ1-4; 9 bases line up with TRBD1. This CDR3 comprises 15 residues. V shed 2 bases, J shed 8 bases, and the junction held 5 bases outside the gene matches. CDR1 and CDR2 (germline): KGHDR, SFDVKD. The CDR3 loop reads CATSDSAGTGEKLFF. CDR3 nucleotides: TGTGCCACCAGTGATTCTGCCGGGACAGGGGAAAAACTGTTTTTT.

The chain uses TRBV18 and TRBJ1-1; D remains unclear. The CDR3 runs to 15 residues. V was pared by 3 bases and J by 1 base, with 12 bases between. Per the germline V gene, CDR1 is KGHSH and CDR2 is LQKENI. The CDR3 DNA follows: TGTGCCAGCTCACCGAATGGACGGGCGAACACTGAAGCTTTCTTT. It codes for CASSPNGRANTEAFF. Combining the CDR3 with reference TRBV18 and TRBJ1-1 gives the whole variable domain NAGVMQNPRHLVRRRGQEARLRCSPMKGHSHVYWYRQLPEEGLKFMVYLQKENIIDESGMPKERFSAEFPKEGPSILRIQQVVRGDSAAYFCASSPNGRANTEAFFGQGTRLTVV.

The rearrangement uses TRBV2 and TRBJ1-6, with 8 bases identical to TRBD1. In germline, CDR1 is SNHLY, CDR2 FYNNEI. With V trimmed by 4 bases and J by 10 bases, 9 bases remained unmatched. The CDR3 has 15 residues. In DNA, the CDR3 is TGTGCCAGCAGTGGACAGGGGACGGGAGGGTCACCCCTCCACTTT. Its protein product is CASSGQGTGGSPLHF. Looking up the rest from reference TRBV2 and TRBJ1-6 gives the full variable domain: EPEVTQTPSHQVTQMGQEVILRCVPISNHLYFYWYRQILGQKVEFLVSFYNNEISEKSEIFDDQFSVERPDGSNFTLKIRSTKLEDSAMYFCASSGQGTGGSPLHFGNGTRLTVT.

This chain uses TRBV28 with TRBJ2-3; 9 bases are shared with TRBD2. This CDR3 contains 16 residues. In germline, CDR1 is MDHEN, CDR2 SYDVKM. J lost 0 bases, V lost 5 bases, and 6 bases had no gene match. The CDR3 reads CASSPLLAGSTDTQYF. The CDR3 bases are TGTGCCAGCAGTCCACTACTAGCGGGCAGCACAGATACGCAGTATTTT.

V is TRBV6-5 and J is TRBJ2-3; D possibly corresponds to TRBD2 (7 bases). There are 14 residues in the CDR3. The germline V gene encodes CDR1 MNHEY and CDR2 SVGAGI. The CDR3 DNA reads TGTGCAGGGGATGGAGGGGGGGCCACAGATACGCAGTATTTT. Translated, it gives CAGDGGGATDTQYF.

The genes are TRBV7-8 and TRBJ1-2; 10 positions agree with TRBD1. The CDR3 contains 17 residues. With V trimmed by 2 bases and J by 8 bases, 14 bases remained unmatched. In germline, CDR1 is SGHVS, CDR2 FQNEAQ. This chain's CDR3 is CASSLLGWDRGPQGYTF. The CDR3 coding sequence is TGTGCCAGCAGCTTATTAGGGTGGGACAGGGGACCTCAAGGCTACACCTTC.